The sequence of this T cell receptor beta chain was determined in a study of cytomegalovirus exposure and HLA in healthy donors. Study as a whole: Most donors, around 81% of 350 to 450 genotyped, fell in the Caucasian-associated ancestry cluster. General study results and limits: Most sequenced TCRs were rare (though some public TCRs occurred in many donors). About 87% or about 30% of the time was how often most TCR beta V segments were productive, according to an earlier analysis. By a later analysis, the bulk of CMV-associated TCR beta chains appeared HLA-restricted.

This CDR3 spans 20 amino acids. Unmatched junction bases numbered 17, after V lost 4 bases and J lost 4 bases. The germline CDR1 and CDR2 sequences are PRHDT and FYEKMQ (reference sequence). With respect to this clone: Its antigen is currently unknown.

Both 60 Vbeta primers and 13 Jbeta primers went into the PCR. Profiled with immunoSEQ multiplex PCR; TCRdb holds only in-frame clones, not every one. The sample yields roughly 93,000 clones, around three quarters seen once. The sample was PBMCs. The sequence was obtained from a human donor in good health. The V gene is TRBV13, the J gene TRBJ2-5; TRBD2 agrees at 14 bases. The DNA of the CDR3 is TGTGCCAGCAGCTGGCAGCGGACAGGTCGACTAGCGGGAGGGGGAGAGACCCAGTACTTC. The encoded protein is CASSWQRTGRLAGGGETQYF.